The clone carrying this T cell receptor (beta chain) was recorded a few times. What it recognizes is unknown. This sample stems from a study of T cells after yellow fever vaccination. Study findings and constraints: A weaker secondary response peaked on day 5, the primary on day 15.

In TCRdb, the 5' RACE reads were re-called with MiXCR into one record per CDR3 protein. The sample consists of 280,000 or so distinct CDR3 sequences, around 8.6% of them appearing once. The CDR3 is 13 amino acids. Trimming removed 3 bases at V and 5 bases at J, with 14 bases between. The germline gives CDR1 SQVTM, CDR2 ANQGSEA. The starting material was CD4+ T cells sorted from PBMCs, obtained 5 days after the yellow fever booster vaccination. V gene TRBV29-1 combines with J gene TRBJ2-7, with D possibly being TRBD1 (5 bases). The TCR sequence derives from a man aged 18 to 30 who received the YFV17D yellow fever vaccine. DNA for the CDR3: TGCAGCGTTGAGTCCCAGGGTCGCGACGAGCAGTACTTC. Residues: CSVESQGRDEQYF.